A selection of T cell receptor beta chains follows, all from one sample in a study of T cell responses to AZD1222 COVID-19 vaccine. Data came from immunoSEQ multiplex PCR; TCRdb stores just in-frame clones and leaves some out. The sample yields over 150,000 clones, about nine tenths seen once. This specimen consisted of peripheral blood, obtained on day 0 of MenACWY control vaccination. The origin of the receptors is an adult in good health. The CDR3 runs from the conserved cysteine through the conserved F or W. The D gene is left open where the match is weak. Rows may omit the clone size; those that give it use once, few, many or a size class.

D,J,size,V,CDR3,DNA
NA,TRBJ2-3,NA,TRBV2,CASSEGYTADTQYF,TGTGCCAGCAGTGAAGGCTACACAGCCGATACGCAGTATTTT
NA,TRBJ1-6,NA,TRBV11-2,CASSFLFVDSPLHF,TGTGCCAGCAGCTTCCTCTTTGTGGACTCACCCCTCCACTTT
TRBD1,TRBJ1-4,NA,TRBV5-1,CASSLGQGAEKLFF,TGCGCCAGCAGCTTGGGACAGGGGGCTGAAAAACTGTTTTTT
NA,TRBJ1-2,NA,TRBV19,CASRSGHLLFNYGYTF,TGTGCCAGTAGATCGGGACACCTGCTCTTTAACTATGGCTACACCTTC
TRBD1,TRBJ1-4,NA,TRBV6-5,CASPLGATGDEKLFF,TGTGCCAGCCCCCTGGGCGCAACAGGGGATGAAAAACTGTTTTTT
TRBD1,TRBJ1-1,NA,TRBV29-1,CSVESGGRAEAFF,TGCAGCGTGGAGTCAGGGGGAAGGGCTGAAGCTTTCTTT
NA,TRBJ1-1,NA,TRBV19,CASINRAPPEAFF,TGTGCCAGTATTAACAGGGCCCCCCCTGAAGCTTTCTTT
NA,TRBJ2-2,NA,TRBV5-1,CASSFGTGGNTGELFF,TGCGCCAGCAGCTTTGGGACGGGGGGCAACACCGGGGAGCTGTTTTTT
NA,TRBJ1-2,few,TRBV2,CASSLDPPQGRGYTF,TGTGCCAGCAGTTTAGATCCCCCGCAGGGCCGGGGCTACACCTTC
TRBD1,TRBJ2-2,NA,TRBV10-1,CASSESTGANTGELFF,TGCGCCAGCAGTGAGTCGACAGGGGCGAACACCGGGGAGCTGTTTTTT
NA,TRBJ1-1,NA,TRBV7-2,CASSRTGGATEAFF,TGTGCCAGCAGCCGTACGGGGGGGGCCACTGAAGCTTTCTTT
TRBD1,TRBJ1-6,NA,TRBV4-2,CASSRSTGDSPLHF,TGTGCCAGCAGCCGGTCAACAGGGGACTCACCCCTCCACTTT
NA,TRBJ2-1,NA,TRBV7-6,CASSLARSYNEQFF,TGTGCCAGCAGCTTAGCGCGCTCCTACAATGAGCAGTTCTTC
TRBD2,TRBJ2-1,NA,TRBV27,CASSLDGNRAGAVNEQFF,TGTGCCAGCAGTTTAGACGGTAATAGGGCGGGAGCGGTGAATGAGCAGTTCTTC
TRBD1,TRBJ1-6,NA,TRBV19,CASHDRANSPLHF,TGTGCCAGTCACGACAGGGCGAATTCACCCCTCCACTTT
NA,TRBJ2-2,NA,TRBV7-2,CASSPAFGELFF,TGTGCCAGCAGCCCGGCGTTCGGGGAGCTGTTTTTT
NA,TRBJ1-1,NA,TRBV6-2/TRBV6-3,CASSRDWGWSEAFF,TGTGCCAGCAGTAGGGACTGGGGGTGGTCTGAAGCTTTCTTT
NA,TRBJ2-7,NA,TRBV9,CASSATPGPPYEQYF,TGTGCCAGCAGCGCAACCCCGGGACCACCCTACGAGCAGTACTTC
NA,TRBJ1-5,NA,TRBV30,CAWSRAAGSNQPQHF,TGTGCCTGGAGCAGAGCAGCAGGAAGCAATCAGCCCCAGCATTTT
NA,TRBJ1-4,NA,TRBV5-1,CASSDPQGLGEKLFF,TGCGCCAGCAGCGACCCCCAGGGACTGGGTGAAAAACTGTTTTTT
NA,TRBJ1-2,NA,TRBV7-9,CASSLDLRTSASGYTF,TGTGCCAGCAGCTTAGACCTTAGGACTTCGGCGAGTGGCTACACCTTC
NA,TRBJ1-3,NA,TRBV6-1,CASSENPGNTIYF,TGTGCCAGCAGTGAAAACCCTGGAAACACCATATATTTT
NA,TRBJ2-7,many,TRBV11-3,CASSSPRYYEQYF,TGTGCCAGCAGCTCCCCCCGGTACTACGAGCAGTACTTC
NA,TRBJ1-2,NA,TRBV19,CASSPDWDYGYTF,TGTGCCAGTAGTCCCGACTGGGACTATGGCTACACCTTC
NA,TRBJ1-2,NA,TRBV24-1,CATSDVRGFNYGYTF,TGTGCCACCAGTGACGTGCGGGGCTTTAACTATGGCTACACCTTC
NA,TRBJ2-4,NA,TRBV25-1,CASSEVGGAKAKNIQYF,TGTGCCAGCAGTGAAGTAGGGGGGGCGAAGGCCAAAAACATTCAGTACTTC
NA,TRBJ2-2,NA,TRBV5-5,CASSTDVNRELFF,TGTGCCAGCAGCACGGACGTGAACCGGGAGCTGTTTTTT
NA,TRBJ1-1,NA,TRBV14,CASSQDQGTEAFF,TGTGCCAGCAGCCAAGATCAAGGGACTGAAGCTTTCTTT
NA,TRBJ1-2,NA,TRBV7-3,CASSLKGDAGYTF,TGTGCCAGCAGCTTAAAGGGGGACGCTGGCTACACCTTC
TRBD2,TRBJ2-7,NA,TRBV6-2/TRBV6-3,CASRRGLAGEIGQYF,TGTGCCAGCCGCCGCGGACTAGCGGGAGAAATTGGGCAGTACTTC
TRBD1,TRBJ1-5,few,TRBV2,CASSESARGSSNQPQHF,TGTGCCAGCAGTGAGTCTGCCAGGGGGTCTAGCAATCAGCCCCAGCATTTT
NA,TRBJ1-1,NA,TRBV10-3,CASKTANTEAFF,TGTGCCTCTAAGACAGCGAACACTGAAGCTTTCTTT
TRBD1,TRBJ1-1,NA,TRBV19,CAVTGVNTEAFF,TGTGCCGTCACAGGGGTGAACACTGAAGCTTTCTTT
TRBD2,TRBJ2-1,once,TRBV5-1,CASSLVVAGESEQFF,TGCGCCAGCAGCTTGGTAGTAGCGGGAGAGAGTGAGCAGTTCTTC
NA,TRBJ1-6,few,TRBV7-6,CASSLAPGVDSPLHF,TGTGCCAGCAGCTTAGCTCCGGGTGTGGATTCACCCCTCCACTTT
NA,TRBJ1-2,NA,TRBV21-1,CARGDTVNYGYTF,TGTGCCAGAGGGGACACAGTTAACTATGGCTACACCTTC
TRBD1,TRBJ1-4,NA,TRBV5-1,CASSQQSPTGTGARVSEKLFF,TGCGCCAGCAGCCAGCAAAGTCCAACCGGGACAGGGGCGAGAGTGAGCGAAAAACTGTTTTTT
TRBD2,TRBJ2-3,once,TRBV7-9,CASSSGLAGATGTQYF,TGTGCCAGCAGCTCCGGACTAGCGGGGGCCACAGGTACGCAGTATTTT
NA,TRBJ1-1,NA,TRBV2,CASSDSRSGADTEAFF,TGTGCCAGCAGTGATTCCCGATCAGGGGCTGACACTGAAGCTTTCTTT
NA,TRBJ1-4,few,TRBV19,CASSERMGNEKLFF,TGTGCCAGTTCGGAGCGTATGGGAAATGAAAAACTGTTTTTT
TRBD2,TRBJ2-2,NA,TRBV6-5,CASRPRGGNTGELFF,TGTGCCAGCAGACCGCGCGGGGGGAACACCGGGGAGCTGTTTTTT
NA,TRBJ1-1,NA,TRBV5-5,CASSLAAGSNTEAFF,TGTGCCAGCAGCTTGGCCGCAGGATCGAACACTGAAGCTTTCTTT
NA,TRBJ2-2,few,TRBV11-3,CASSLDGVNGELFF,TGTGCCAGCAGCTTAGACGGGGTTAACGGGGAGCTGTTTTTT
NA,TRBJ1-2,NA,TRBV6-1,CASSEYGYTF,TGTGCCAGCAGTGAATATGGCTACACCTTC
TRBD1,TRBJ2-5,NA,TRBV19,CASSPDRGYLETQYF,TGTGCCAGTAGTCCGGACAGGGGTTATTTAGAGACCCAGTACTTC
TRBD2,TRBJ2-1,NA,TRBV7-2,CASSFLAGAPHEQFF,TGTGCCAGCAGCTTCTTAGCGGGAGCCCCCCATGAGCAGTTCTTC
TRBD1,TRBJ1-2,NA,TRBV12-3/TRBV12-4,CASGQGGGYTF,TGTGCCAGCGGACAGGGCGGAGGCTACACCTTC
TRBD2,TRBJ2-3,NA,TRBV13,CASSPGGAGPDTQYF,TGTGCCAGCAGCCCCGGGGGGGCGGGACCAGATACGCAGTATTTT
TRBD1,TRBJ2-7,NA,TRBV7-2,CASFLRQGASDEQYF,TGTGCCAGTTTCTTGAGGCAGGGGGCGTCGGACGAGCAGTACTTC
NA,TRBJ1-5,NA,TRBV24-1,CATSDARTGRGGQPQHF,TGTGCCACCAGTGATGCCCGGACTGGGCGGGGGGGTCAGCCCCAGCATTTT
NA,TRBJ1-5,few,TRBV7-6,CASSLGRNQPQHF,TGTGCCAGCAGCTTAGGAAGAAATCAGCCCCAGCATTTT
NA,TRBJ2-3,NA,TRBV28,CASSPLGPTDTQYF,TGTGCCAGCAGTCCCCTGGGGCCCACAGATACGCAGTATTTT
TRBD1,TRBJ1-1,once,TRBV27,CASSLSPGTGVNTEAFF,TGTGCCAGCAGTTTATCCCCCGGGACAGGGGTGAACACTGAAGCTTTCTTT
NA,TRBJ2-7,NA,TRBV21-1,CASSRGAPYEQYF,TGTGCCAGCTCCAGGGGAGCCCCCTACGAGCAGTACTTC
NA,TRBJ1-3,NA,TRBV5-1,CASSSSDTFHGTIYF,TGCGCCAGCAGCTCGTCCGACACTTTTCACGGCACCATATATTTT